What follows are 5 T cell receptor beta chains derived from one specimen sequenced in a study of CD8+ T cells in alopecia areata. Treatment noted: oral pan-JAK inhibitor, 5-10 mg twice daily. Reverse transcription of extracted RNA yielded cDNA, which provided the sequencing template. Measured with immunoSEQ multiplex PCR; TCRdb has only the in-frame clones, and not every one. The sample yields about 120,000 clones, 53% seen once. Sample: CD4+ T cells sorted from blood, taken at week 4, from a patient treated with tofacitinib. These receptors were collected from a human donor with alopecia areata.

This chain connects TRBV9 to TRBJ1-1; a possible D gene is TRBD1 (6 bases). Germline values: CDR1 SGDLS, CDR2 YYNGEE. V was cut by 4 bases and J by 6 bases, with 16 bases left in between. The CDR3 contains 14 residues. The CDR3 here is CASSRTTGIAEAFF. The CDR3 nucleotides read TGTGCCAGCAGCCGAACTACAGGGATCGCTGAAGCTTTCTTT.

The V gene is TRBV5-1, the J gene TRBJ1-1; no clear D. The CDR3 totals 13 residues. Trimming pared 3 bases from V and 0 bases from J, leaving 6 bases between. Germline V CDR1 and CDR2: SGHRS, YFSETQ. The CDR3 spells CASSSAMNTEAFF. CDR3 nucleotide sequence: TGCGCCAGCAGCTCCGCCATGAACACTGAAGCTTTCTTT.

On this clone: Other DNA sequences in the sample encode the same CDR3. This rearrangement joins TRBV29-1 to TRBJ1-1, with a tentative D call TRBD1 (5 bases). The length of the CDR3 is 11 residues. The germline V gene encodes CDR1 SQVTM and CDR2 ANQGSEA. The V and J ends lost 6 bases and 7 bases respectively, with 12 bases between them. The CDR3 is CSVRGQLEAFF. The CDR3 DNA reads TGCAGCGTCAGAGGACAACTTGAAGCTTTCTTT.

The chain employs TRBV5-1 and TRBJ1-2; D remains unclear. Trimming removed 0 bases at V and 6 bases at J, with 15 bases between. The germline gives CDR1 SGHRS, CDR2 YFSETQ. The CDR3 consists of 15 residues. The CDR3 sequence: CASSLANGPRDGYTF. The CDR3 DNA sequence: TGCGCCAGCAGCTTGGCCAACGGGCCCCGGGATGGCTACACCTTC.

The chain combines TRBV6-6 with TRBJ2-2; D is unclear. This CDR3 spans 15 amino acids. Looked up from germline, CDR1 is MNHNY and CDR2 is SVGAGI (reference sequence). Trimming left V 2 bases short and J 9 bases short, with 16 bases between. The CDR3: CASSYAPTYLRELFF. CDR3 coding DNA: TGTGCCAGCAGTTACGCACCGACCTACCTCCGGGAGCTGTTTTTT.